This T cell receptor (beta chain) stems from a study of radiotherapy plus CTLA-4 blockade in lung cancer. The wider study: Objective responses were observed in around 17% of patients, and disease control was achieved by over 30%.

Focal radiation plus CTLA-4 blockade with ipilimumab was given to patients with chemo-refractory metastatic non-small-cell lung cancer. Overall study results and limits: There was expansion of tumor-derived TCR clones in blood after radiotherapy plus ipilimumab. Strongest reported response predictors: early blood clone changes and post-radiation interferon-beta.

Germline CDR1 is SGHVS and CDR2 is FQNEAQ. The CDR3 has 14 residues. Trimming took 3 bases from V and 7 from J; bases not matched to a gene: 3. For this clone: What it binds is unknown.

Method: immunoSEQ multiplex PCR; TCRdb's copy keeps in-frame clones and lacks some. The data show roughly 54,000 clones, roughly 80% seen once. The source is a human donor with non-small cell lung cancer who had a partial response to radiotherapy plus ipilimumab. This specimen was peripheral blood, taken from a patient treated with radiotherapy plus ipilimumab. This chain joins TRBV7-8 and TRBJ1-6; 7 bases map to TRBD1. CDR3 amino acids: CASSLGQLNSPLHF. The DNA for the CDR3 is TGTGCCAGCAGCTTGGGACAGTTGAATTCACCCCTCCACTTT.